The TCR beta chain described here comes from a study of T cell responses to AZD1222 COVID-19 vaccine. Points on this clone: Its antigen remains unknown.

Study results and limitations: Spike was spanned by vaccine-associated CD4 TCRs, which were dominant at 160-218 and 743-854. The donor group comprised mostly white British people and more females; the analysis possibly underestimated clonal diversity. There were repertoire samples only from the period after the peak T cell response. When two AZD1222 doses had been given, Spike-specific TCR breadth and depth rose.

The ends lost 6 bases at V and 2 bases at J; junction bases unmatched: 8. Germline lookup yields CDR1 SGHTA and CDR2 FQGNSA. This CDR3 is 15 amino acids long. Clones were sequenced by immunoSEQ multiplex PCR, and TCRdb holds only the in-frame ones, with some missing. Of tens of thousands of clones in the sample, under 95% are singletons; the top ten hold around a fifth. The starting material was peripheral blood, obtained on day 0 of AZD1222 vaccination. The chain employs TRBV7-2 and TRBJ2-7; 9 bases are a match to TRBD1. The clonotype comes from an adult in good health. CDR3 DNA sequence: TGTGCCAGCAGTAGCCCGGGACAGGGTCCCTACGAGCAGTACTTC. Amino acid sequence: CASSSPGQGPYEQYF.